This TCR beta chain was identified in a study of blood T cell repertoires in COVID-19. Study-wide context: Sites in the United States, Italy and Spain provided acute and convalescent COVID-19 samples. PBMCs, B-cell-depleted T cells, or T cells provided the cDNA or gDNA that made up the material.

Unmatched junction bases numbered 6, after V lost 4 bases and J lost 4 bases. The germline V gene encodes CDR1 SGHDT and CDR2 YYEEEE. CDR3 length: 14 residues. Original processing notes: Reference gene primer amplification gave estimated nucleated cell counts. TCRdb's table, derived via immunoSEQ multiplex PCR, lists solely in-frame clones and lacks some. D and trimming were read from the DNA, whereas the V and J calls and clone size are those reported in that table. Among over 200,000 clones listed, about 90% were seen once. Sequenced sample: peripheral blood. The chain uses TRBV5-6 and TRBJ1-2; TRBD1 matches 8 bases. The TCR sequence derives from a woman under 40 who had recovered from COVID-19. The CDR3 loop is CASSPGQGIYGYTF. As DNA, the CDR3 is TGTGCCAGCAGCCCTGGACAGGGTATCTATGGCTACACCTTC.